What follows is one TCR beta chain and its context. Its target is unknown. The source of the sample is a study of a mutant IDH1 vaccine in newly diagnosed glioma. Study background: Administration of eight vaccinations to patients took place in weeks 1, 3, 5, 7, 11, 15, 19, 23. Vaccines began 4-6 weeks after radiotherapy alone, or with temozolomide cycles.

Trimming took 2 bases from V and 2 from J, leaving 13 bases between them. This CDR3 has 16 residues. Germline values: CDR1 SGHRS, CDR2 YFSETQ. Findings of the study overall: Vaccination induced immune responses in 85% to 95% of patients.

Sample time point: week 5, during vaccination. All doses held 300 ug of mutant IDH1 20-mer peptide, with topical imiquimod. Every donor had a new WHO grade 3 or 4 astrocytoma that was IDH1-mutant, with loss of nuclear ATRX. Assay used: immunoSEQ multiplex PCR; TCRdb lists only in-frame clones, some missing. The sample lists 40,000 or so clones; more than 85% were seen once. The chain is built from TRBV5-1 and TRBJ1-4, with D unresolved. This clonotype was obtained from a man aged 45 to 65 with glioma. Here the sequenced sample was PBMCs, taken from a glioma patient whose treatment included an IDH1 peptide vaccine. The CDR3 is CASSFRGDGTNEKLFF. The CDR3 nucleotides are TGCGCCAGCAGCTTTCGAGGAGACGGGACTAATGAAAAACTGTTTTTT.